The 30 T cell receptor beta chains below were found in one sample sequenced in a study of T-cell memory formation after mild COVID-19. TCRdb re-called the 5' RACE reads through MiXCR, storing one row per CDR3 protein. The table records roughly 150,000 distinct CDR3 sequences, approximately 12% of them present only once. The sequenced sample was PBMCs or a T cell subset sorted from them (not recorded which). The receptors were sampled from a man between 18 and 35 years old who had mild COVID-19 (a few samples of this study predate the infection). Cell type and time point are not known.

This sequence joins TRBV7-2 and TRBJ1-2, with D perhaps TRBD1 (6 bases). The CDR3 sequence is 16 residues long. Germline-derived CDR1 and CDR2 are SGHTA and FQGNSA. Trimming took off 5 bases at V and 4 bases at J, with 20 bases between the two ends. CDR3: CASSPYSGGAGYGYTF. CDR3 coding DNA: TGTGCCAGCAGCCCCTATTCGGGGGGCGCAGGCTATGGCTACACCTTC.

The gene calls are TRBV3-1 and TRBJ2-2, with no clear D. CDR3 length: 14 amino acids. CDR1 is LGHDT, CDR2 YNNKEL, per germline (reference sequence). The ends were cut back, 1 base at V and 5 bases at J, with 8 bases in the middle. The CDR3 DNA reads as TGTGCCAGCAGCCAAGGCACCGGGACCGGGGAGCTGTTTTTT. Encoded protein: CASSQGTGTGELFF.

This clonotype came up a few times. The chain combines TRBV19 with TRBJ1-1, with D possibly matching TRBD1 (5 bases). Germline CDR1 and CDR2: LNHDA and SQIVND (reference sequence). The CDR3 has 13 amino acids. V was pared by 3 bases and J by 1 base, with 6 bases between. CDR3 coding DNA: TGTGCCAGTAGTATCGGGGGGAACACTGAAGCTTTCTTT. It is translated as CASSIGGNTEAFF. Combining the CDR3 with reference TRBV19 and TRBJ1-1 gives the whole variable domain DGGITQSPKYLFRKEGQNVTLSCEQNLNHDAMYWYRQDPGQGLRLIYYSQIVNDFQKGDIAEGYSVSREKKESFPLTVTSAQKNPTAFYLCASSIGGNTEAFFGQGTRLTVV.

The sample holds a few counts of this clonotype. This chain uses TRBV2 with TRBJ2-5, with 10 positions matching TRBD1. With V trimmed by 6 bases and J by 5 bases, 9 bases remained unmatched. This CDR3 spans 15 amino acids. The V gene's germline CDR1 is SNHLY and CDR2 FYNNEI. The CDR3 DNA reads TGTGCCAGCAGGGAACGGACAGGGGGTGCGGAGACCCAGTACTTC. Translation: CASRERTGGAETQYF. Full variable domain (missing parts from reference TRBV2 and TRBJ2-5): EPEVTQTPSHQVTQMGQEVILRCVPISNHLYFYWYRQILGQKVEFLVSFYNNEISEKSEIFDDQFSVERPDGSNFTLKIRSTKLEDSAMYFCASRERTGGAETQYFGPGTRLLVL.

This clonotype showed up just a few times. The J gene is TRBJ2-1, the V gene TRBV5-4; TRBD2 aligns across 8 bases. CDR3 size: 14 residues. V lost 4 bases to trimming and J lost 6 bases; unmatched junction nucleotides: 6. CDR1 SGHNT and CDR2 YYREEE come from the germline V gene (reference sequence). CDR3 amino acids: CASSDGRGRNEQFF. In DNA form, the CDR3 reads TGTGCCAGCAGCGACGGGAGGGGCCGCAATGAGCAGTTCTTC.

This clonotype was seen a few times. CDR3 protein: CASSNPWGPSEQYF. CDR3 DNA: TGTGCCAGCAGCAATCCTTGGGGACCCTCCGAGCAGTACTTC. This chain connects TRBV7-2 to TRBJ2-7; D is perhaps TRBD1 or TRBD2 (5 bases each). The CDR3 is 14 residues long. V dropped 5 bases and J dropped 6 bases, with 17 bases sitting between them. CDR1 and CDR2 (germline): SGHTA, FQGNSA.

This sequence joins TRBV5-1 and TRBJ1-4; D is unresolved. CDR3 length: 15 residues. V was pared by 6 bases and J by 5 bases, with 17 bases between. Germline-derived CDR1 and CDR2 are SGHRS and YFSETQ. In nucleotides, the CDR3 is TGCGCCAGCACCCTTTACGGGGATACGAATGAAAAACTGTTTTTT. Translating it yields CASTLYGDTNEKLFF.

This chain uses TRBV12-3 or TRBV12-4 with TRBJ1-3; no definite D call. V was clipped by 3 bases and J by 4 bases, with 7 bases between them. The CDR3 is 13 amino acids. The CDR3 sequence is CASSFMEGNTIYF. Written as DNA, the CDR3 is TGTGCCAGCAGTTTTATGGAGGGAAACACCATATATTTT.

This clonotype came up many times. V usage is TRBV5-1 and J usage is TRBJ2-4; D not resolved. CDR1 and CDR2 from the germline V gene are SGHRS and YFSETQ. The CDR3 sequence is 13 residues long. V was clipped by 4 bases and J by 3 bases, with 8 bases between them. CDR3 coding DNA: TGCGCCAGCAGCATTTCGGACAAAAACATTCAGTACTTC. Translation: CASSISDKNIQYF.

The chain uses TRBV20-1 and TRBJ2-1, with 10 bases lining up with TRBD1. The ends lost 6 bases at V and 7 bases at J; junction bases unmatched: 6. This CDR3 has 13 amino acids. Looked up from germline, CDR1 is DFQATT and CDR2 is SNEGSKA (reference sequence). The CDR3 DNA is TGCAGTGCCGACAGGGGGCCCTCGAATGAGCAGTTCTTC. Translating it yields CSADRGPSNEQFF.

This clonotype was seen only a few times. This chain connects TRBV6-5 to TRBJ2-7, with D possibly being TRBD2 (7 bases). Germline-derived CDR1 and CDR2 are MNHEY and SVGAGI. Trimming cost V 7 bases and J 7 bases, with 17 bases left between them. The CDR3 consists of 13 residues. CDR3: CASTRPGGWEQYF. CDR3 bases: TGTGCCAGCACCCGACCGGGGGGCTGGGAGCAGTACTTC.

The chain carries TRBV5-5 and TRBJ2-7; 8 bases fit TRBD1. Germline CDR1 is SGHKS and CDR2 is YYEKEE (reference sequence). The CDR3 is 16 residues long. The V and J ends lost 0 bases and 0 bases, in that order; junction bases with no gene match: 5. CDR3 coding DNA: TGTGCCAGCAGCTTGGGTCAGGGGGCTAGCTCCTACGAGCAGTACTTC. As protein: CASSLGQGASSYEQYF.

The chain has TRBV5-5 and TRBJ1-5, with 9 bases fitting TRBD1. From germline, CDR1 is SGHKS and CDR2 YYEKEE (reference sequence). The junction had 2 bases not matched to a gene; V was cut back by 1 base and J by 3 bases. The CDR3 has 15 residues. The CDR3 DNA sequence: TGTGCCAGCAGCTTGTGGGACAGGGCCAATCAGCCCCAGCATTTT. Its protein product is CASSLWDRANQPQHF.

This clonotype occurred a few times. CDR3 protein: CAISDAGQGVDTGELFF. DNA for the CDR3: TGTGCCATCAGTGACGCGGGACAGGGGGTCGACACCGGGGAGCTGTTTTTT. The genes are TRBV10-3 and TRBJ2-2; 11 bases match TRBD1. Germline CDR1 is ENHRY and CDR2 is SYGVKD. With V trimmed by 3 bases and J by 3 bases, 6 bases remained unmatched. The CDR3 length is 17 residues.

The V call is TRBV25-1, the J call TRBJ2-2, with no clear D. Germline-derived CDR1 and CDR2 are MGHDK and SYGVNS. This CDR3 has 13 residues. Trimming shortened V by 5 bases and J by 1 base, and 5 bases separated the two germline ends. The DNA for the CDR3 is TGTGCCAGCAGTCACAAGAACACCGGGGAGCTGTTTTTT. Its translation is CASSHKNTGELFF.

The DNA of the CDR3 is TGTGCCAGCAGTCCCACCCGCCGGGCGGGGGAACTCTACAATGAGCAGTTCTTC. This encodes CASSPTRRAGELYNEQFF. The chain links TRBV27 to TRBJ2-1; 7 bases are a match to TRBD2. J lost 3 bases, V lost 5 bases, and 16 bases had no gene match. CDR3 length: 18 amino acids. Germline values: CDR1 MNHEY, CDR2 SMNVEV (reference sequence).

This clonotype was detected only a few times. The chain couples TRBV6-5 to TRBJ1-6; TRBD1 is a possible D gene (5 bases). V shed 6 bases and J shed 9 bases, with 15 bases lying between them. The germline V gene has CDR1 MNHEY and CDR2 SVGAGI. CDR3 length: 14 amino acids. This CDR3 reads CASSTRVGTSPLHF. CDR3 DNA: TGTGCCAGCAGCACCAGGGTTGGGACTTCACCCCTCCACTTT.

J is TRBJ2-5 and V is TRBV7-9; 7 positions match TRBD2. CDR3 length: 16 amino acids. Looked up from germline, CDR1 is SEHNR and CDR2 is FQNEAQ (reference sequence). V was pared by 4 bases and J by 5 bases, with 13 bases of the junction left unmatched. The CDR3 nucleotides read TGTGCCAGCAGCTACGGCGATACGGGGGGATCGGAGACCCAGTACTTC. It codes for CASSYGDTGGSETQYF. The full variable domain, with the rest looked up from reference TRBV7-9 and TRBJ2-5, is DTGVSQNPRHKITKRGQNVTFRCDPISEHNRLYWYRQTLGQGPEFLTYFQNEAQLEKSRLLSDRFSAERPKGSFSTLEIQRTEQGDSAMYLCASSYGDTGGSETQYFGPGTRLLVL.

The chain has TRBV20-1 and TRBJ1-2; TRBD1 matches 7 bases. J was trimmed by 5 bases and V by 4 bases; bases with no gene match: 13. Germline lookup yields CDR1 DFQATT and CDR2 SNEGSKA (reference sequence). This CDR3 spans 15 amino acids. This chain's CDR3 is CSATVGGASWYGYTF. The CDR3 DNA is TGCAGTGCTACGGTAGGGGGCGCAAGTTGGTATGGCTACACCTTC.

This clonotype was found a few times. The chain has TRBV9 and TRBJ2-5, with D perhaps TRBD1 (6 bases). The V gene lost 4 bases and the J gene lost 7 bases, with 20 bases spanning the gap. The germline CDR1 and CDR2 sequences are SGDLS and YYNGEE. CDR3 length: 15 residues. The CDR3 region has the DNA TGTGCCAGCAGCTCCGCGGACAGCGATCTCGGGACCCAGTACTTC. Its protein is CASSSADSDLGTQYF.

This clonotype was seen ten or more times. The chain recombines TRBV7-9 with TRBJ1-1; D remains unclear. Germline CDR1 and CDR2: SEHNR and FQNEAQ (reference sequence). With 7 bases removed from V and 6 bases from J, the gap between germline ends came to 12 bases. This CDR3 contains 12 residues. CDR3 region: CASTPGSSEAFF. CDR3 sequence (DNA): TGTGCCAGCACTCCTGGGTCGTCTGAAGCTTTCTTT. Drawing the rest from reference TRBV7-9 and TRBJ1-1, the complete variable domain is DTGVSQNPRHKITKRGQNVTFRCDPISEHNRLYWYRQTLGQGPEFLTYFQNEAQLEKSRLLSDRFSAERPKGSFSTLEIQRTEQGDSAMYLCASTPGSSEAFFGQGTRLTVV.

The J gene is TRBJ2-3, the V gene TRBV5-1; 7 nucleotides line up with TRBD1. Trimming removed 7 bases from V and 4 bases from J; junction bases left unmatched: 6. The germline CDR1 and CDR2 sequences are SGHRS and YFSETQ. This CDR3 has 13 residues. CDR3 DNA: TGCGCCAGCGGAGACAGGGTTGCAGATACGCAGTATTTT. Translation: CASGDRVADTQYF.

CDR3 protein: CASSQVGGGVQPQHF. CDR3 nucleotides: TGTGCCAGCAGTCAAGTCGGGGGTGGGGTTCAGCCCCAGCATTTT. This chain links TRBV7-2 with TRBJ1-5; perhaps TRBD1 as D (5 bases). Germline loops: CDR1 SGHTA, CDR2 FQGNSA. Deletions cut 6 bases from V and 6 bases from J, with 18 bases between. The CDR3 loop spans 15 amino acids.

The chain has TRBV7-9 and TRBJ1-6; D is undetermined. Germline CDR1 and CDR2: SEHNR and FQNEAQ (reference sequence). The CDR3 runs 14 residues. V lost 2 bases and J 9 bases, leaving 11 bases between the germline ends. CDR3 sequence reads: CASSLQAEGSPLHF. The CDR3 DNA sequence: TGTGCCAGCAGCTTACAGGCCGAAGGTTCACCCCTCCACTTT. Drawing the rest from reference TRBV7-9 and TRBJ1-6, the complete variable domain is DTGVSQNPRHKITKRGQNVTFRCDPISEHNRLYWYRQTLGQGPEFLTYFQNEAQLEKSRLLSDRFSAERPKGSFSTLEIQRTEQGDSAMYLCASSLQAEGSPLHFGNGTRLTVT.

This rearrangement joins TRBV5-1 to TRBJ2-6, with D perhaps matching TRBD1 (5 bases). Looked up from germline, CDR1 is SGHRS and CDR2 is YFSETQ. Between the trimmed V and J ends, which lost 4 bases and 4 bases, there was a span of 12 bases. CDR3 length: 15 amino acids. For the CDR3, the DNA is TGCGCCAGCAGCGTCAGGGAATCAGGGGCCAACGTCCTGACTTTC. As protein: CASSVRESGANVLTF.

The V call is TRBV3-1, the J call TRBJ2-7, with a tentative D call TRBD2 (5 bases). CDR3 length equals 13 residues. V shed 1 base and J shed 6 bases, with 10 bases lying between them. The germline CDR1 and CDR2 sequences are LGHDT and YNNKEL (reference sequence). The chain's CDR3 is CASSQVEGGEQYV. The CDR3 DNA reads as TGTGCCAGCAGCCAAGTTGAGGGTGGCGAGCAGTACGTC.

This clonotype was seen many times. The chain uses TRBV5-1 and TRBJ2-5; D tentatively reads TRBD1 or TRBD2 (5 bases each). The CDR3 length is 13 residues. V was trimmed by 4 bases and J by 1 base, leaving 8 bases between them. Germline V lookup: CDR1 SGHRS, CDR2 YFSETQ. The CDR3 here is CASSPGPQETQYF. DNA of the CDR3: TGCGCCAGCAGCCCGGGGCCCCAAGAGACCCAGTACTTC.

The chain combines TRBV5-1 with TRBJ1-4, with 10 nucleotides matching TRBD1. This CDR3 has 16 residues. V lost 2 bases, J lost 6 bases, and 7 bases stayed unmatched. Germline CDR1 SGHRS, CDR2 YFSETQ. The CDR3 reads CASSFVSGQGDEKLFF. As DNA, the CDR3 is TGCGCCAGCAGCTTCGTTTCCGGACAGGGGGATGAAAAACTGTTTTTT. Looking up the rest from reference TRBV5-1 and TRBJ1-4 gives the full variable domain: KAGVTQTPRYLIKTRGQQVTLSCSPISGHRSVSWYQQTPGQGLQFLFEYFSETQRNKGNFPGRFSGRQFSNSRSEMNVSTLELGDSALYLCASSFVSGQGDEKLFFGSGTQLSVL.

This clonotype has only a few counts. The V gene is TRBV29-1, the J gene TRBJ2-1; 10 bases line up with TRBD2. The CDR3 length is 14 residues. Germline CDR1 and CDR2: SQVTM and ANQGSEA. V was clipped by 2 bases and J by 6 bases; unmatched bases: 4. The CDR3 here is CSVEWLAGGNEQFF. DNA for the CDR3: TGCAGCGTTGAATGGTTAGCGGGGGGCAATGAGCAGTTCTTC.

This clonotype occurred many times. This chain connects TRBV15 to TRBJ2-1; TRBD2 matches at 9 bases. The V segment lost 0 bases and the J segment 9 bases; nucleotides outside the gene matches: 9. This CDR3 region has 16 residues. Germline CDR1 LNHNV, CDR2 YYDKDF (reference sequence). The CDR3 nucleotides read TGTGCCACCAGCAGAGATCGGGCGGGGGGGCTTGTTGAGCAGTTCTTC. Translation gives CATSRDRAGGLVEQFF.